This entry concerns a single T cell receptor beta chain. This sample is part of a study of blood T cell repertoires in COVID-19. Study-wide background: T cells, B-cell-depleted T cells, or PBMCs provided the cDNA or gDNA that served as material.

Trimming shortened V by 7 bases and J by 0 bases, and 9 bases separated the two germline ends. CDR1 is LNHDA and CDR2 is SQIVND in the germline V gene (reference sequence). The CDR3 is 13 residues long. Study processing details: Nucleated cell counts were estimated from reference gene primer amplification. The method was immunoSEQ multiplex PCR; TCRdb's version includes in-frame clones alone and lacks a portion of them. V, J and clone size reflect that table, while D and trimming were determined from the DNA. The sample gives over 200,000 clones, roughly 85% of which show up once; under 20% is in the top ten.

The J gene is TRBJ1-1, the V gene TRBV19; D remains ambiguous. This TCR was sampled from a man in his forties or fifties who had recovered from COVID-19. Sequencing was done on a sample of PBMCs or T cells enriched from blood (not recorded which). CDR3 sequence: CASMRAMNTEAFF. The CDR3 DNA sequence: TGTGCCAGTATGAGGGCAATGAACACTGAAGCTTTCTTT.